This T cell receptor beta chain came from a study of control samples from healthy donors and cancer patients. The CDR3 is made up of 15 amino acids. Sequenced by immunoSEQ multiplex PCR; TCRdb stores in-frame clones only, minus some. The sample lists approximately 94,000 clones; around 85% were seen once. This chain connects TRBV21-1 to TRBJ1-4; the listed D gene, TRBD1, was not tested against the DNA. TRBV21-1 is flagged as a pseudogene. This clonotype was sampled from a man between 65 and 85 years old with lung cancer. The material sequenced was PBMCs. The CDR3 DNA sequence: TGTGCCAGCAGCAAACCGGGACAGGTTAATGAAAAACTGTTTTTT. As protein: CASSKPGQVNEKLFF.